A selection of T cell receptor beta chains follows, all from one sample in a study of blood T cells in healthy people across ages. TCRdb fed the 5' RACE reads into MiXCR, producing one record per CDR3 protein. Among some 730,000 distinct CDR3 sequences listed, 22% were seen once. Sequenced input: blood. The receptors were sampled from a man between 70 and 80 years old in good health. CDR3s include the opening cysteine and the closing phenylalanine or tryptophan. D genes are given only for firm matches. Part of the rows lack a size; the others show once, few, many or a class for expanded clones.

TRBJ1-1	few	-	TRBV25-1	CASSEYRSGEAFF	TGTGCCAGCAGTGAATATCGGTCAGGGGAAGCTTTCTTT
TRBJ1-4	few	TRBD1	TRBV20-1	CSATGQGFEKLFF	TGCAGTGCTACGGGACAGGGGTTTGAAAAACTGTTTTTT
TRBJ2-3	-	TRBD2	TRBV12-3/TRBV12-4	CASSFGTSGPDTQYF	TGTGCCAGCAGTTTCGGGACTAGTGGTCCAGATACGCAGTATTTT
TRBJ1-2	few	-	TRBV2	CASSEAGALLYGYTF	TGTGCCAGCAGTGAAGCCGGGGCTTTACTATATGGCTACACCTTC
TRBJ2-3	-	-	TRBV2	CASSSRRAGTDTQYF	TGTGCCAGCAGTTCCAGGCGGGCAGGGACAGATACGCAGTATTTT
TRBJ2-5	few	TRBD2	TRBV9	CASSVLAVGGETQYF	TGTGCCAGCAGCGTGCTAGCGGTTGGGGGTGAGACCCAGTACTTC
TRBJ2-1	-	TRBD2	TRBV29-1	CSVEDSGGANNEQFF	TGCAGCGTTGAAGATAGCGGGGGGGCGAATAATGAGCAGTTCTTC
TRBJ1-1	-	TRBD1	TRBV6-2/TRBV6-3	CASSYPQGRTEAFF	TGTGCCAGCAGTTACCCACAGGGGAGGACTGAAGCTTTCTTT
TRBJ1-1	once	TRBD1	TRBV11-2	CASNGQGKSFF	TGTGCCAGCAACGGACAGGGGAAATCTTTCTTT
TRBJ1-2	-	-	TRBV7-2	CASSPPGGGYTF	TGTGCCAGCAGCCCCCCCGGGGGTGGCTACACCTTC
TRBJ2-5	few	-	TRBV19	CASTSRKASQETQYF	TGTGCCAGTACCTCCCGGAAAGCTTCCCAAGAGACCCAGTACTTC
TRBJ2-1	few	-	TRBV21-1	CASTQGASYNEQFF	TGTGCCAGCACACAGGGTGCCTCCTACAATGAGCAGTTCTTC
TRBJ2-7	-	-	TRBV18	CASSREGGTSSYEQYF	TGTGCCAGCTCTCGCGAGGGCGGGACCAGCTCCTACGAGCAGTACTTC
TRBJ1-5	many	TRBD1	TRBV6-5	CASSPLQGRNQPQHF	TGTGCCAGCAGTCCCCTACAGGGGAGAAATCAGCCCCAGCATTTT
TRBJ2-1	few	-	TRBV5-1	CASSLSATSYNEQFF	TGCGCCAGCAGCTTGTCGGCTACCTCCTACAATGAGCAGTTCTTC
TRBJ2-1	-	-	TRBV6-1	CASSESGVNEQFF	TGTGCCAGCAGTGAGTCGGGCGTGAATGAGCAGTTCTTC
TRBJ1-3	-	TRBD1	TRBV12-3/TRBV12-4	CASTGDRGSRNTIYF	TGTGCCAGCACCGGGGACAGGGGATCGAGAAACACCATATATTTT
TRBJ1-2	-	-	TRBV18	CASSPLINYGYTF	TGTGCCAGCTCACCACTCATTAACTATGGCTACACCTTC
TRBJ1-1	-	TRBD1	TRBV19	CASSRDRERAFF	TGTGCCAGTAGTAGGGACAGGGAGCGAGCTTTCTTT
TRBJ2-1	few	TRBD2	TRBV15	CATSRDRPGGVFFDEQFF	TGTGCCACCAGCAGAGATCGCCCGGGAGGGGTCTTTTTCGATGAGCAGTTCTTC
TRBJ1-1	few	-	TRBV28	CASTTHREFNTEAFF	TGTGCCAGCACCACCCATCGGGAATTTAACACTGAAGCTTTCTTT
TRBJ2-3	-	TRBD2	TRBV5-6	CASSLSASGGRTDTQYF	TGTGCCAGCAGCTTGTCCGCTAGCGGGGGGCGCACAGATACGCAGTATTTT
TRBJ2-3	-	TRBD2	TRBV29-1	CSVEGLAGTPWGQYF	TGCAGCGTTGAAGGTCTAGCGGGCACCCCCTGGGGGCAGTATTTT
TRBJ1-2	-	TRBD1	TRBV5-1	CASSLAGTASQGYGYTF	TGCGCCAGCAGCTTGGCCGGGACAGCTTCCCAGGGCTATGGCTACACCTTC
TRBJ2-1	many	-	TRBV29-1	CSVEEGNEQFF	TGCAGCGTTGAAGAGGGAAATGAGCAGTTCTTC
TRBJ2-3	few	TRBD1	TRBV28	CASIEGQGIRTDTQYF	TGTGCCAGCATTGAGGGACAGGGGATACGCACAGATACGCAGTATTTT
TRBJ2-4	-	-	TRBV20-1	CSASFGVKNIQYF	TGCAGTGCTAGCTTCGGGGTCAAAAACATTCAGTACTTC
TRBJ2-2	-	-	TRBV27	CASSSTTTGELFF	TGTGCCAGCAGTTCGACGACCACCGGGGAGCTGTTTTTT
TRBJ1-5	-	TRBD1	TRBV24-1	CATSDPRTGVQPQHF	TGTGCCACCAGTGATCCCCGGACAGGGGTACAGCCCCAGCATTTT
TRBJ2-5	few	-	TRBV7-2	CASSLRADLQETQYF	TGTGCCAGCAGCTTAAGAGCGGACCTCCAAGAGACCCAGTACTTC
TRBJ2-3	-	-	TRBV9	CASSANPSTDTQYF	TGTGCCAGCAGCGCTAACCCTAGCACAGATACGCAGTATTTT
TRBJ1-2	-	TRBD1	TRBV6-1	CASSARDRLNYGHTF	TGTGCCAGCAGTGCCCGGGACAGGCTAAACTATGGCCACACCTTC
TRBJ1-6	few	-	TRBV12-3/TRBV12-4	CASSLVAGAYNSPLHF	TGTGCCAGCAGTTTAGTGGCAGGGGCTTATAATTCACCCCTCCACTTT
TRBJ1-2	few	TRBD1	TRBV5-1	CASSPGQGSYTF	TGTGCCAGCAGCCCGGGACAGGGCAGCTACACCTTC
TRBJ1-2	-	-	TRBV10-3	CAISTGLAGYTF	TGTGCCATCAGCACAGGGTTGGCTGGCTACACCTTC
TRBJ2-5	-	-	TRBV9	CASSLNLVRETQYF	TGTGCCAGCAGCTTGAATCTAGTACGGGAGACCCAGTACTTC
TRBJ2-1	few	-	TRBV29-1	CSVFGQLNSNGQFF	TGCAGCGTTTTCGGACAGCTAAATTCCAATGGGCAGTTCTTC
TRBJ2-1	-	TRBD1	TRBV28	CASSPIDRGTYNEQFF	TGTGCCAGCAGTCCAATAGACAGGGGAACCTACAATGAGCAGTTCTTC
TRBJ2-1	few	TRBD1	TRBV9	CASSVAGTGSYNEQFF	TGTGCCAGCAGCGTAGCAGGGACAGGCTCCTACAATGAGCAGTTCTTC
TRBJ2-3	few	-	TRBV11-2	CASSHGGPDTQYF	TGTGCCAGCAGCCACGGGGGCCCAGATACGCAGTATTTT
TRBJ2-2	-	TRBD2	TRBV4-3	CASSPGLAGVPGELFF	TGCGCCAGCAGCCCCGGACTAGCGGGAGTTCCCGGGGAGCTGTTTTTT
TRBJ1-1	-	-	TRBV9	CASSVTTDPGGTEAFF	TGTGCCAGCAGCGTAACTACCGACCCGGGGGGCACTGAAGCTTTCTTT
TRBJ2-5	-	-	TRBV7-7	CASSSQRLETQYF	TGTGCCAGCAGCTCCCAGCGTCTAGAGACCCAGTACTTC
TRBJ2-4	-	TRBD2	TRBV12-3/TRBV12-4	CASSPRGGNIQYF	TGTGCCAGCAGCCCTCGGGGGGGGAACATTCAGTACTTC
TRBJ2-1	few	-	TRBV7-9	CASSSVGPGEQFF	TGTGCCAGCAGCTCGGTGGGCCCCGGTGAGCAGTTCTTC